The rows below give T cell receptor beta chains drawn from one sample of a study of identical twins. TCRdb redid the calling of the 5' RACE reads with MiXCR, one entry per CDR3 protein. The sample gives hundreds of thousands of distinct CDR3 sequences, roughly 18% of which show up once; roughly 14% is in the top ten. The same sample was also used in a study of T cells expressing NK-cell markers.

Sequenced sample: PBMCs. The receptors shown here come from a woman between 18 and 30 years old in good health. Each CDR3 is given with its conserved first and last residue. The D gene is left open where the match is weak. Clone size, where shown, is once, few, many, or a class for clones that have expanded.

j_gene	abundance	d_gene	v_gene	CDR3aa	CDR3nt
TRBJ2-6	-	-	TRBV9	CASSVARRSGANVLTF	TGTGCCAGCAGCGTAGCAAGAAGATCGGGGGCCAACGTCCTGACTTTC
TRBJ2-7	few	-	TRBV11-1	CASSLASFWLGPYSYEQYF	TGTGCCAGCAGCTTAGCTTCCTTTTGGCTTGGCCCTTATTCCTACGAGCAGTACTTC
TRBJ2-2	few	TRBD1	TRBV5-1	CASSRGTPGQGASTGELFF	TGCGCCAGCAGCCGGGGAACTCCGGGACAGGGGGCTTCCACCGGGGAGCTGTTTTTT
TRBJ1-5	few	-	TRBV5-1	CASSLGKGGNQPQHF	TGCGCCAGCAGCCTGGGTAAGGGTGGCAATCAGCCCCAGCATTTT
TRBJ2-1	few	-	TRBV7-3	CASSSPGGPDNEQFF	TGTGCCAGCAGCTCCCCGGGGGGCCCGGACAATGAGCAGTTCTTC
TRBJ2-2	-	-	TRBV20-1	CSARDRAGIKELFF	TGCAGTGCTAGAGATCGTGCGGGCATCAAGGAGCTGTTTTTT
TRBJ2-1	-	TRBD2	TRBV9	CASSVGTSYEQFF	TGTGCCAGCAGCGTAGGGACTAGTTATGAGCAGTTCTTC
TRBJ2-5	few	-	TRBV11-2	CASQQQATQETQYF	TGTGCCAGCCAGCAACAGGCCACGCAAGAGACCCAGTACTTC
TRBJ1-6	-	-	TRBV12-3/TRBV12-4	CASSLGTHNSPLHF	TGTGCCAGCAGCCTCGGGACCCATAATTCACCCCTCCACTTT
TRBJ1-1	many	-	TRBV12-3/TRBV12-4	CASRRQLNTEAFF	TGTGCCAGCAGGCGGCAGCTGAACACTGAAGCTTTCTTT
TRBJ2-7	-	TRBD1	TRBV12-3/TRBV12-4	CASSFTGGRYEQYF	TGTGCCAGCAGTTTTACAGGGGGGCGCTACGAGCAGTACTTC
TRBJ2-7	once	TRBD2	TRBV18	CASSPVSGTNYEQYF	TGTGCCAGCTCACCAGTTAGCGGGACTAACTACGAGCAGTACTTC
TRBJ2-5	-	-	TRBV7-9	CASLGPLAAETQYF	TGTGCCAGCTTGGGCCCCCTGGCGGCAGAGACCCAGTACTTC
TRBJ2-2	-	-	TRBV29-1	CSVGGHLTGELFF	TGCAGCGTTGGTGGACACCTCACCGGGGAGCTGTTTTTT
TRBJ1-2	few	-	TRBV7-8	CASSPATGDYGYTF	TGTGCCAGCAGCCCGGCGACAGGAGACTATGGCTACACCTTC
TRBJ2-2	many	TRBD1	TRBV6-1	CASSRTGNTGELFF	TGTGCCAGCAGTCGGACAGGGAACACCGGGGAGCTGTTTTTT
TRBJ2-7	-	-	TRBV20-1	CSARGVEGSHEQYF	TGCAGTGCTAGAGGGGTAGAGGGCTCCCACGAGCAGTACTTC
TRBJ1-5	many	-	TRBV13	CASSEDRDQPQHF	TGTGCCAGCAGCGAAGACAGAGATCAGCCCCAGCATTTT
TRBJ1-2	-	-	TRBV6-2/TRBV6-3	CASLRQGYGYTF	TGTGCCAGCCTAAGGCAGGGCTATGGCTACACCTTC
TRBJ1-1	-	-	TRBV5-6	CASTARRAEIF	TGTGCCAGCACCGCCCGGAGGGCAGAGATCTTT
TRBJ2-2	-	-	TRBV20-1	CCALPSGTPRSRELFF	TGCTGTGCGCTCCCCTCCGGGACTCCTCGAAGCCGGGAGCTGTTTTTT
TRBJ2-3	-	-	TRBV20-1	CSAASTGTDTQYF	TGCAGTGCGGCATCGACAGGCACAGATACGCAGTATTTT
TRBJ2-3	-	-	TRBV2	CASIGDLGDTQYF	TGTGCCAGCATTGGGGACCTCGGGGATACGCAGTATTTT
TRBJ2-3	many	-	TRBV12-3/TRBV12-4	CASSLAQPTGTDTQYF	TGTGCCAGCAGTTTAGCGCAGCCAACGGGCACAGATACGCAGTATTTT